This is a list of T cell receptor beta chains from one sample in a study of spatial heterogeneity in lung cancer. From the 5' RACE reads, TCRdb called clonotypes with MiXCR, one entry per CDR3 protein. The table shows some 3,000 distinct CDR3 sequences, with about 7% occurring only once. Sequenced material: lung tumor tissue, taken at surgery. Receptors originate from a female donor with early-stage non-small cell lung cancer. Both conserved end residues are part of each CDR3. The order of the fields is clone size, J gene, V gene, D gene, CDR3 DNA, CDR3 protein. D genes are given only for firm matches. A clone size is listed for some rows: how often the clone was seen (once, few, many), or a class if it is expanded.

abundance: large; j_gene: TRBJ2-7; v_gene: TRBV28; d_gene: .; CDR3nt: TGTGCCAGCAGACAACAGGAGTACGAGCAGTACTTC; CDR3aa: CASRQQEYEQYF
abundance: many; j_gene: TRBJ2-4; v_gene: TRBV20-1; d_gene: .; CDR3nt: TGCAGTGCCCTGCGGGACCCTCTAGCCAAAAACATTCAGTACTTC; CDR3aa: CSALRDPLAKNIQYF
abundance: medium-sized; j_gene: TRBJ1-6; v_gene: TRBV6-2/TRBV6-3; d_gene: TRBD1; CDR3nt: TGTGCCAGCAGTTACCCAGACAGGGTAAATTCACCCCTCCACTTT; CDR3aa: CASSYPDRVNSPLHF
abundance: medium-sized; j_gene: TRBJ2-5; v_gene: TRBV29-1; d_gene: .; CDR3nt: TGCAGCGTTGATTTGACTCGAGAGACCCAGTACTTC; CDR3aa: CSVDLTRETQYF
abundance: .; j_gene: TRBJ2-7; v_gene: TRBV4-3; d_gene: .; CDR3nt: TGCGCCAGCAGCCAAGATGGTGGGAACCCTAACGAGCAGTACTTC; CDR3aa: CASSQDGGNPNEQYF
abundance: medium-sized; j_gene: TRBJ1-1; v_gene: TRBV2; d_gene: .; CDR3nt: TGTGCCAGCAGTATCGGCCCCGGGGAAGCTTTCTTT; CDR3aa: CASSIGPGEAFF
abundance: medium-sized; j_gene: TRBJ2-1; v_gene: TRBV6-1; d_gene: .; CDR3nt: TGTGCCAGCAGTCGGGACCCAGGCCCGGGCAATGAGCAGTTCTTC; CDR3aa: CASSRDPGPGNEQFF
abundance: medium-sized; j_gene: TRBJ1-3; v_gene: TRBV12-3/TRBV12-4; d_gene: .; CDR3nt: TGTGCCAGCAGTCCCAAGGGGACGGCCGTAAACACCATATATTTT; CDR3aa: CASSPKGTAVNTIYF
abundance: .; j_gene: TRBJ2-1; v_gene: TRBV27; d_gene: TRBD2; CDR3nt: TGTGCCAGCAGTTTAACGGGACTAAGCAATGAGCAGTTCTTC; CDR3aa: CASSLTGLSNEQFF
abundance: medium-sized; j_gene: TRBJ2-1; v_gene: TRBV28; d_gene: .; CDR3nt: TGTGCCAGCAGCACGGGGGAGTTGGAGTTCTTC; CDR3aa: CASSTGELEFF
abundance: medium-sized; j_gene: TRBJ1-6; v_gene: TRBV5-4; d_gene: .; CDR3nt: TGTGCCAGCAGCATTGTCCGGAGCTCACCCCTCCACTTT; CDR3aa: CASSIVRSSPLHF
abundance: large; j_gene: TRBJ2-3; v_gene: TRBV11-2; d_gene: TRBD2; CDR3nt: TGTGCCAGCAGCCGGCGGGGGACCACAGATACGCAGTATTTT; CDR3aa: CASSRRGTTDTQYF
abundance: medium-sized; j_gene: TRBJ1-5; v_gene: TRBV12-3/TRBV12-4; d_gene: .; CDR3nt: TGTGCCAGCAGTTTAGTTTCCCAGGCACCCCAGCCCCAGCATTTT; CDR3aa: CASSLVSQAPQPQHF
abundance: medium-sized; j_gene: TRBJ1-1; v_gene: TRBV6-1; d_gene: .; CDR3nt: TGTGCCAGCAGTGAAGCGAGGAACACTGAAGCTTTCTTT; CDR3aa: CASSEARNTEAFF
abundance: medium-sized; j_gene: TRBJ2-3; v_gene: TRBV3-1; d_gene: .; CDR3nt: TGTGCCAGCAGTCCGGGATTCATCACAGATACGCAGTATTTT; CDR3aa: CASSPGFITDTQYF
abundance: many; j_gene: TRBJ2-1; v_gene: TRBV5-4; d_gene: .; CDR3nt: TGTGCCAGCAGCACACAGGGAGGAAGCATAAATGAGCAGTTCTTC; CDR3aa: CASSTQGGSINEQFF
abundance: few; j_gene: TRBJ2-5; v_gene: TRBV7-9; d_gene: TRBD1; CDR3nt: TGTGCCAGCAGCCTAGGATCCGGGACAGGCACGGGGGAAGGCGAGACCCAGTACTTC; CDR3aa: CASSLGSGTGTGEGETQYF
abundance: medium-sized; j_gene: TRBJ2-4; v_gene: TRBV5-1; d_gene: TRBD1; CDR3nt: TGCGCCAGCAGCAAAGGACAGGGGTGGGGAAACATTCAGTACTTC; CDR3aa: CASSKGQGWGNIQYF
abundance: medium-sized; j_gene: TRBJ1-5; v_gene: TRBV12-3/TRBV12-4; d_gene: .; CDR3nt: TGTGCCAGCAGTTTACCCGGGGGAGGTCGGCATTTT; CDR3aa: CASSLPGGGRHF
abundance: medium-sized; j_gene: TRBJ2-1; v_gene: TRBV19; d_gene: TRBD2; CDR3nt: TGTGCCAGTAGTCTCGGGACTAGCGTTTGGTTCTTC; CDR3aa: CASSLGTSVWFF
abundance: medium-sized; j_gene: TRBJ2-4; v_gene: TRBV4-2; d_gene: TRBD2; CDR3nt: TGTGCCAGCAGCCAATCCGAGCGGGGGGGTCAAAACATTCAGTACTTC; CDR3aa: CASSQSERGGQNIQYF
abundance: medium-sized; j_gene: TRBJ1-2; v_gene: TRBV7-8; d_gene: TRBD1; CDR3nt: TGTGCCAGCAGCTTAGCGCAGGGGGCGCCTCGCTATGGCTACACCTTC; CDR3aa: CASSLAQGAPRYGYTF
abundance: few; j_gene: TRBJ2-2; v_gene: TRBV7-3; d_gene: .; CDR3nt: TGTGCCAGCAGCCCCAAGTTAGGCGGGGAGCTGTTTTTT; CDR3aa: CASSPKLGGELFF
abundance: medium-sized; j_gene: TRBJ1-1; v_gene: TRBV27; d_gene: .; CDR3nt: TGTGCCAGCCGCCTTTCAGGGAACACTGAAGCTTTCTTT; CDR3aa: CASRLSGNTEAFF
abundance: .; j_gene: TRBJ1-2; v_gene: TRBV7-6; d_gene: TRBD1; CDR3nt: TGTGCCAGCAGCCGGGGACAGGGGGCAGGGAGCTACACCTTC; CDR3aa: CASSRGQGAGSYTF
abundance: medium-sized; j_gene: TRBJ2-5; v_gene: TRBV20-1; d_gene: TRBD2; CDR3nt: TGCAGTGCTAGAGATCTGCCGGGGGGCCAAGAGACCCAGTACTTC; CDR3aa: CSARDLPGGQETQYF
abundance: medium-sized; j_gene: TRBJ2-3; v_gene: TRBV12-3/TRBV12-4; d_gene: .; CDR3nt: TGTGCCAGCAGTTTAGCCCCCGAGTCGCAAGATACGCAGTATTTT; CDR3aa: CASSLAPESQDTQYF
abundance: many; j_gene: TRBJ2-4; v_gene: TRBV7-3; d_gene: TRBD1; CDR3nt: TGTGCCAGCAGCTTCGACAGGGGAGACATTCAGTACTTC; CDR3aa: CASSFDRGDIQYF